This T cell receptor (beta chain) derives from a study of control samples from healthy donors and cancer patients. TCRdb keeps only in-frame clones here, not all; method: immunoSEQ multiplex PCR. The data show roughly 170,000 clones, with 90% to 95% seen just once and about 1.4% held by the top ten. This CDR3 is 11 amino acids long. The germline CDR1 and CDR2 sequences are GTSNPN and SVGIG (reference sequence). The V end lost 5 bases, the J end lost 5 bases, and 9 bases lay between the germline ends. This TCR came from a woman between 18 and 29 years old in good health. The chain joins TRBV30 to TRBJ1-1; the D is unclear. Sequencing was performed on blood. Here the CDR3 DNA reads TGTGCCTGGTTTCGATGTACTGAAGCTTTCTTT. It is translated as CAWFRCTEAFF.